Here is one TCR beta chain with its context. TCRdb keeps only in-frame clones here, not all; method: immunoSEQ multiplex PCR. The sample carries about 200,000 clones, approximately 88% recorded once. The data were obtained in a study of blood T cell repertoires in COVID-19. The germline CDR1 and CDR2 sequences are SGHVS and FQNEAQ. This CDR3 has 13 residues. Trimming removed 5 bases at V and 8 bases at J, with 12 bases between. The sample consisted of peripheral blood. This clonotype originated in a man aged 35 to 55 with acute or convalescent COVID-19. The J gene is TRBJ1-4, the V gene TRBV7-8, with a possible D match to TRBD1 (5 bases). The CDR3 bases are TGTGCCAGCAGCAAAGCGCAGGGCGAAAAACTGTTTTTT. This encodes CASSKAQGEKLFF.